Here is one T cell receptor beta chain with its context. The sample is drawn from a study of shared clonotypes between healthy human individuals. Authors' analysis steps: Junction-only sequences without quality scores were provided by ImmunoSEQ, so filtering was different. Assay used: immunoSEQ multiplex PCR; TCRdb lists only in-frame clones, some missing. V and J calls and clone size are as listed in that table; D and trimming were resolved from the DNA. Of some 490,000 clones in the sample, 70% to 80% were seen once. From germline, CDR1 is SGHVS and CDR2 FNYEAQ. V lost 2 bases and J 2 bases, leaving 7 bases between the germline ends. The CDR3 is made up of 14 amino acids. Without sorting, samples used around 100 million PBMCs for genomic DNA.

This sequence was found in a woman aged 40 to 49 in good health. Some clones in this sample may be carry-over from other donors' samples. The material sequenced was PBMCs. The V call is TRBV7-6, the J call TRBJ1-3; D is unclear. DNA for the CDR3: TGTGCCAGCAGCTTAAACTGGGCTGGAAACACCATATATTTT. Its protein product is CASSLNWAGNTIYF.